The 8 T cell receptor beta chains reported below all come from one sample, sequenced in a study of blood T cells in healthy people across ages. A second roughly 7 to 12 cycle PCR used barcoded and J-beta primers. TCRdb reprocessed the 5' RACE reads via MiXCR and lists one record per CDR3 protein. The table records 850,000 or so distinct CDR3 sequences, around 30% of them present only once. Sequencing was carried out using blood. All receptors come from a woman older than 75 in good health.

This chain links TRBV10-3 with TRBJ1-4; possible D gene TRBD1, 6 bases. V lost 11 bases, J lost 3 bases, and 16 bases lay in between. The germline V gene has CDR1 ENHRY and CDR2 SYGVKD. The CDR3 length is 14 residues. CDR3 DNA sequence: TGTGCCGTCCGGGGAGGGACATCTAATGAAAAACTGTTTTTT. Its translation is CAVRGGTSNEKLFF.

Ten or more counts support this clonotype. The gene calls are TRBV7-9 and TRBJ1-2; D possibly corresponds to TRBD1 (6 bases). Germline V lookup: CDR1 SEHNR, CDR2 FQNEAQ (reference sequence). The CDR3 loop spans 15 amino acids. Between the trimmed V and J ends, which lost 0 bases and 4 bases, there was a span of 12 bases. CDR3 coding DNA: TGTGCCAGCAGCTTAGCGCAATCAGGGGTCTATGGCTACACCTTC. This encodes CASSLAQSGVYGYTF.

This clonotype was detected many times. J is TRBJ2-3 and V is TRBV20-1; D is unclear. With 5 bases removed from V and 2 bases from J, the gap between germline ends came to 8 bases. This CDR3 is built from 12 residues. Germline values: CDR1 DFQATT, CDR2 SNEGSKA (reference sequence). The CDR3 is CSAPQPTDTQYF. The CDR3 bases are TGCAGTGCTCCTCAGCCCACAGATACGCAGTATTTT.

To note about this clonotype: At one end the junction does not follow the germline gene, possibly because of a read error. This chain joins TRBV6-1 and TRBJ2-3; possibly TRBD1 for D (6 bases). CDR1 and CDR2 (germline): MNHNS, SASEGT. This CDR3 region has 13 residues. This CDR3 is CASSDPSRTAVPF. The CDR3 DNA follows: TGTGCCAGCAGTGACCCTTCCAGGACAGCGGTTCCTTTT.

This clonotype occurred many times. The CDR3 loop is CASSVSGGSFMNEQFF. DNA for the CDR3: TGTGCCAGCAGCGTTAGCGGGGGTTCCTTTATGAATGAGCAGTTCTTC. The V and J genes are TRBV7-2 and TRBJ2-1; 9 nucleotides line up with TRBD2. Germline loops: CDR1 SGHTA, CDR2 FQGNSA. V lost 5 bases to trimming and J lost 7 bases; unmatched junction nucleotides: 12. This CDR3 comprises 16 residues.

This clonotype was seen repeatedly, ten times or more. This chain links TRBV9 with TRBJ1-2, with unresolved D. The CDR3 totals 16 residues. Germline assignment: CDR1 SGDLS and CDR2 YYNGEE. V lost 0 bases to trimming and J lost 4 bases, with 16 bases between them. The DNA of the CDR3 is TGTGCCAGCAGCGTAGCTACGAGGGCGGATCGCTATGGCTACACCTTC. Translating gives CASSVATRADRYGYTF.

This clonotype was counted many times. This chain uses TRBV29-1 with TRBJ2-5, with TRBD1 matching 7 bases. With V trimmed by 2 bases and J by 9 bases, 9 bases remained unmatched. Germline CDR1 is SQVTM and CDR2 is ANQGSEA. CDR3 length equals 13 residues. The CDR3 loop is CSVETGVRWAQYF. DNA of the CDR3: TGCAGCGTTGAAACAGGGGTACGGTGGGCCCAGTACTTC.

In this sample, this clonotype turned up many times. The gene calls are TRBV7-9 and TRBJ2-6; D ambiguous. V lost 0 bases and J 11 bases, leaving 5 bases between the germline ends. Germline CDR1 is SEHNR and CDR2 is FQNEAQ (reference sequence). The CDR3 totals 12 residues. CDR3: CASSLALYVLTF. CDR3 DNA sequence: TGTGCCAGCAGCTTAGCGCTCTACGTCCTGACTTTC.